The 15 T cell receptor beta chains presented below share a single source sample, sequenced in a study of T cell repertoires in cytomegalovirus infection. TCRdb re-called the reads through MiXCR, storing one row per CDR3 protein. Here the sample spans about 770,000 distinct CDR3 sequences, almost 30% being singletons. For these receptors, no antigen is known. Material: cultured CD8+ T cells from PBMCs, obtained from culture after CMV antigen stimulation. These receptors were obtained from a human donor in good health (CMV status not recorded). Some clones in this sample may be carry-over from other donors' samples.

This clonotype was recorded at least ten times. The V gene is TRBV7-3, the J gene TRBJ2-3; D not certain. Germline V lookup: CDR1 SGHTA, CDR2 FQGTGA. Trimming pared 2 bases from V and 2 bases from J, leaving 5 bases between. The CDR3 has 13 amino acids. The CDR3 sequence is CASSLQNTDTQYF. Written as DNA, the CDR3 is TGTGCCAGCAGCTTACAGAACACAGATACGCAGTATTTT. Looking up the rest from reference TRBV7-3 and TRBJ2-3 gives the full variable domain: GAGVSQTPSNKVTEKGKYVELRCDPISGHTALYWYRQSLGQGPEFLIYFQGTGAADDSGLPNDRFFAVRPEGSVSTLKIQRTERGDSAVYLCASSLQNTDTQYFGPGTRLTVL.

This chain uses TRBV4-1 with TRBJ1-1, with 8 bases that match TRBD1. Germline V CDR1 and CDR2: MGHRA, YSYEKL. The trim removed 5 bases at V and 7 bases at J, leaving 6 bases unmatched. CDR3 length: 13 residues. Written as DNA, the CDR3 is TGCGCCAGCAGCGACAGGGGAGGACTTGAAGCTTTCTTT. This encodes CASSDRGGLEAFF.

This clonotype was seen only a few times. This rearrangement joins TRBV7-8 to TRBJ2-1, with unresolved D. Germline CDR1 and CDR2: SGHVS and FQNEAQ. The CDR3 contains 14 residues. Trimming stripped 5 bases from V and 4 bases from J, with 12 bases between. CDR3 DNA: TGTGCCAGCAGCAGGATTACAGCTTACAATGAGCAGTTCTTC. It translates to CASSRITAYNEQFF.

The chain recombines TRBV15 with TRBJ2-5; perhaps TRBD1 as D (5 bases). Germline assignment: CDR1 LNHNV and CDR2 YYDKDF (reference sequence). The CDR3 loop spans 16 amino acids. Trimming shortened V by 3 bases and J by 4 bases, and 18 bases separated the two germline ends. The CDR3 loop is CATSSPPRTPPETQYF. The CDR3 nucleotides read TGTGCCACCAGCAGCCCCCCCCGGACACCCCCAGAGACCCAGTACTTC.

There are a few counts of this clonotype. V is TRBV7-8 and J is TRBJ1-1; TRBD1 might be the D (6 bases). This CDR3 contains 17 residues. In germline, CDR1 is SGHVS, CDR2 FQNEAQ. Trimming pared 5 bases from V and 1 base from J, leaving 20 bases between. CDR3 in DNA: TGTGCCAGCAGCATCCAGGGGAGGGCCTCTGGGAACACTGAAGCTTTCTTT. It yields the protein CASSIQGRASGNTEAFF.

The chain is built from TRBV4-2 and TRBJ2-5; the D gene is possibly TRBD2 (7 bases). In germline, CDR1 is LGHNA, CDR2 YNFKEQ. This CDR3 region has 18 residues. V shed 4 bases and J shed 1 base, with 22 bases lying between them. The CDR3 loop is CASSLLGGGGDPQETQYF. CDR3 DNA sequence: TGTGCCAGCAGCCTTCTTGGTGGAGGGGGGGACCCCCAAGAGACCCAGTACTTC.

For the CDR3, the DNA is TGTGCCAGCAGCAGGGCAAATGAAGCTTTCTTT. This codes for CASSRANEAFF. This rearrangement joins TRBV27 to TRBJ1-1; the D gene is possibly TRBD1 (5 bases). Germline lookup yields CDR1 MNHEY and CDR2 SMNVEV (reference sequence). V lost 6 bases and J 7 bases, leaving 9 bases between the germline ends. This CDR3 comprises 11 residues.

The chain has TRBV7-6 and TRBJ1-3, with TRBD1 as a possible D gene (6 bases). Germline CDR1 and CDR2: SGHVS and FNYEAQ. CDR3 size: 17 residues. The germline V and J ends were trimmed by 4 bases and 0 bases, with 16 bases remaining between them. CDR3 amino acids: CASSSPGTPFSGNTIYF. The CDR3 nucleotides read TGTGCCAGCAGCTCCCCCGGGACACCTTTCTCTGGAAACACCATATATTTT.

The gene calls are TRBV20-1 and TRBJ2-1; D is unclear. Trimming cost V 1 base and J 2 bases, with 18 bases left between them. The CDR3 has 17 residues. The germline CDR1 and CDR2 sequences are DFQATT and SNEGSKA (reference sequence). Written as DNA, the CDR3 is TGCAGTGCTAGAGGGAAAGACCCGAATTTCCCCTACAATGAGCAGTTCTTC. This gives the protein CSARGKDPNFPYNEQFF.

In its sample, this clonotype was seen a few times. The chain joins TRBV20-1 to TRBJ2-5; the D gene is possibly TRBD2 (6 bases). V was trimmed by 2 bases and J by 1 base, leaving 17 bases between them. Germline CDR1 is DFQATT and CDR2 is SNEGSKA (reference sequence). CDR3 length: 16 residues. The CDR3 loop reads CSARNRRGLTQETQYF. The CDR3 bases are TGCAGTGCTAGAAATAGGAGGGGATTAACCCAAGAGACCCAGTACTTC.

The J gene is TRBJ2-7, the V gene TRBV28; D is possibly TRBD1 or TRBD2 (5 bases each). This CDR3 comprises 13 residues. Germline V gives CDR1 MDHEN, CDR2 SYDVKM. Trimming removed 3 bases at V and 3 bases at J, with 9 bases between. CDR3 amino acids: CASSFRGDYEQYV. The DNA of the CDR3 is TGTGCCAGCAGTTTCCGAGGGGACTACGAGCAGTACGTC.

V and J are TRBV20-1 and TRBJ2-1; TRBD1 agrees at 9 bases. Trimming at V came to 0 bases and at J to 0 bases, leaving 0 bases not matched to a gene. Germline CDR1 reads DFQATT; CDR2 reads SNEGSKA (reference sequence). The CDR3 covers 15 residues. This chain's CDR3 is CSARETGGSYNEQFF. DNA of the CDR3: TGCAGTGCTAGAGAGACAGGGGGCTCCTACAATGAGCAGTTCTTC.

The CDR3, as DNA: TGTGCCACCAATACAGGGTACAAAGATACGCAGTATTTT. Translated, it gives CATNTGYKDTQYF. J is TRBJ2-3 and V is TRBV9, with D maybe TRBD1 (6 bases). The CDR3 is 13 residues long. In germline, CDR1 is SGDLS, CDR2 YYNGEE. The V end lost 9 bases, the J end lost 5 bases, and 16 bases lay between the germline ends.

The table lists this clonotype with many counts. The chain joins TRBV7-2 to TRBJ2-7, with D uncertain. V was trimmed by 1 base and J by 4 bases, leaving 14 bases between them. Germline V gene lookup returns CDR1 SGHTA and CDR2 FQGNSA. This CDR3 region has 15 residues. The chain's CDR3 is CASSLGIGMYYEQYV. CDR3 bases: TGTGCCAGCAGCTTAGGAATCGGCATGTATTACGAGCAGTACGTC.

This clonotype was picked up a small number of times. The rearrangement links TRBV4-1 to TRBJ2-7; D is possibly TRBD1 (5 bases). CDR3 size: 15 residues. Trimming took off 3 bases at V and 4 bases at J, with 16 bases between the two ends. Per the germline V gene, CDR1 is MGHRA and CDR2 is YSYEKL. CDR3 in DNA: TGCGCCAGCAGCCAGACAGATTCCTCTTATTACGAGCAGTACGTC. It translates to CASSQTDSSYYEQYV.